These 2 T cell receptor beta chains share one sample of origin, sequenced in a study of shared clonotypes between healthy human individuals. Assay: immunoSEQ multiplex PCR; the TCRdb copy retains only in-frame clones and omits some. The sample includes about 730,000 clones, over 55% of them seen just once. The sequencing sample was made of memory CD4+ T cells sorted from blood. The subset denotes: CD45RA-negative fraction. Source of these receptors: a woman under 40 in good health.

The chain employs TRBV5-1 and TRBJ2-5; 10 nucleotides agree with TRBD1. This CDR3 region has 14 residues. The V gene end was trimmed by 6 bases and the J gene end by 11 bases; junction bases not matched to a gene: 13. Germline loops: CDR1 SGHRS, CDR2 YFSETQ. DNA for the CDR3: TGCGCCAGCACCCTTGGGACAGGGGCGGGGGAGCAGTACTTC. This gives the protein CASTLGTGAGEQYF.

With regard to this clone: Other DNA sequences in this specimen translate into the identical CDR3. This chain links TRBV5-4 with TRBJ2-3; D assignment may be TRBD1 or TRBD2 (5 bases each). The V gene lost 0 bases and the J gene lost 5 bases, with 10 bases spanning the gap. Germline V gene sequence: CDR1 SGHNT, CDR2 YYREEE (reference sequence). This CDR3 has 14 residues. Here the CDR3 reads CASSLAGAGDTQYF. Here the CDR3 DNA reads TGTGCCAGCAGCTTGGCCGGGGCGGGAGATACGCAGTATTTT.